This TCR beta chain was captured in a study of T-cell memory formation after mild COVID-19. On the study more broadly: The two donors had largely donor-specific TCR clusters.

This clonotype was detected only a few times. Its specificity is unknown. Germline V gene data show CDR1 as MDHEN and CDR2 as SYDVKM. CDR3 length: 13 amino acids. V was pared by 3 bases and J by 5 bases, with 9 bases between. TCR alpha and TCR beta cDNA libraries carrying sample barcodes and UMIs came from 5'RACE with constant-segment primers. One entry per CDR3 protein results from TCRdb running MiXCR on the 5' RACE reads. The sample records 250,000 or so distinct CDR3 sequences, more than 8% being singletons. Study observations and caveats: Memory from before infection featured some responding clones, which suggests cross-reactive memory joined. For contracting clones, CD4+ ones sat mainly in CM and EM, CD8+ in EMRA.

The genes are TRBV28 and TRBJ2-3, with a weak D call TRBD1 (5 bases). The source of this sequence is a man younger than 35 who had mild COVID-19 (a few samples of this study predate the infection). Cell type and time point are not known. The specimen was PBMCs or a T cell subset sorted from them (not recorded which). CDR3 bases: TGTGCCAGCAGTTTCAGGGTTGGAGATACGCAGTATTTT. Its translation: CASSFRVGDTQYF.